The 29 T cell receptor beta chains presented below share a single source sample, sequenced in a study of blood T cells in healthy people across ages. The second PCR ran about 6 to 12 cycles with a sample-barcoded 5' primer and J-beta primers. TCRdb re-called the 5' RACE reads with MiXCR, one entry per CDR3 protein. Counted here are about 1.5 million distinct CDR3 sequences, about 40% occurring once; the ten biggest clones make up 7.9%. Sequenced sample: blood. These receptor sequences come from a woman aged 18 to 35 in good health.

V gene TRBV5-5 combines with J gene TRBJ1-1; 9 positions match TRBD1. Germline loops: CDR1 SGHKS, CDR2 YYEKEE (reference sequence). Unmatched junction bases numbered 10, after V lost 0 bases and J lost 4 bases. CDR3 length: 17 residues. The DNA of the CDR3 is TGTGCCAGCAGCTTGGTATTTGGACAGGGGTCGGCCACTGAAGCTTTCTTT. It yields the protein CASSLVFGQGSATEAFF.

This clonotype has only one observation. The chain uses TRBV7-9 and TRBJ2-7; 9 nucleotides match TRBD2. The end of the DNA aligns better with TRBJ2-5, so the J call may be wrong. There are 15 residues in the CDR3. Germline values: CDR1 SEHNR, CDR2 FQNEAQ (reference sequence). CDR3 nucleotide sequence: TGTGCCAGCAGCTCTGGGACTAGCCAAGGAGAGACCCAGTACTTC. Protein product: CASSSGTSQGETQYF.

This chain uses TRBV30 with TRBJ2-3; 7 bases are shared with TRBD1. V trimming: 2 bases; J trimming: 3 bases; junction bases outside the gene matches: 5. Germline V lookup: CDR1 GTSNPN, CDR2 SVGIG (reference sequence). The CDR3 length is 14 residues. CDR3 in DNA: TGTGCCTGGAGTTCGGGACAGACTACAGATACGCAGTATTTT. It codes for CAWSSGQTTDTQYF. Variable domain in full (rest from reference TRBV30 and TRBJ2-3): SQTIHQWPATLVQPVGSPLSLECTVEGTSNPNLYWYRQAAGRGLQLLFYSVGIGQISSEVPQNLSASRPQDRQFILSSKKLLLSDSGFYLCAWSSGQTTDTQYFGPGTRLTVL.

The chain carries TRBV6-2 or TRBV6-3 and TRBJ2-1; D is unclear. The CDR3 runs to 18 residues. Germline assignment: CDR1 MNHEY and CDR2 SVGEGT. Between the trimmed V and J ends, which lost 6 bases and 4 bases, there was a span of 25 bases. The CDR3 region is CASSPVVGGVQSYNEQFF. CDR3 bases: TGTGCCAGCAGCCCGGTCGTCGGTGGAGTACAATCGTACAATGAGCAGTTCTTC.

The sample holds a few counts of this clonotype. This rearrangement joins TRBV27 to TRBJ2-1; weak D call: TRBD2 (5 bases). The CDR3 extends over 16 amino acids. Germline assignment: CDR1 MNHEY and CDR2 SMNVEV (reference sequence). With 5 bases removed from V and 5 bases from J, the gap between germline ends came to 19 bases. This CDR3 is CASSPNSGGGHNEQFF. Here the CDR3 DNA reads TGTGCCAGCAGTCCCAACTCAGGAGGTGGACACAATGAGCAGTTCTTC.

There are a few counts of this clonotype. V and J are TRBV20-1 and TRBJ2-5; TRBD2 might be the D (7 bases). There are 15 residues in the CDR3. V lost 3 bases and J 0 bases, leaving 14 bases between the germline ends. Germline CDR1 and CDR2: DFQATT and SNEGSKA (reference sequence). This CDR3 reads CSARGRGLNQETQYF. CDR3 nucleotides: TGCAGTGCTAGGGGGAGGGGGTTAAACCAAGAGACCCAGTACTTC.

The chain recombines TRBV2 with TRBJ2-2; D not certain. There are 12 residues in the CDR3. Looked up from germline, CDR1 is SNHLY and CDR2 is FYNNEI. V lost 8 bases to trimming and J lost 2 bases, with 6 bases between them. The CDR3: CASQLNTGELFF. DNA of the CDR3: TGTGCCAGCCAGCTTAACACCGGGGAGCTGTTTTTT.

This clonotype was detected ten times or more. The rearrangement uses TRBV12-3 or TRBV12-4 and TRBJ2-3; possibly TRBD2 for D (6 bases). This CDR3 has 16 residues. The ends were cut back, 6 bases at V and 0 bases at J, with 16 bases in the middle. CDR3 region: CASSRTRGKSTDTQYF. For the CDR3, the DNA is TGTGCCAGCAGCCGGACCCGGGGGAAAAGCACAGATACGCAGTATTTT.

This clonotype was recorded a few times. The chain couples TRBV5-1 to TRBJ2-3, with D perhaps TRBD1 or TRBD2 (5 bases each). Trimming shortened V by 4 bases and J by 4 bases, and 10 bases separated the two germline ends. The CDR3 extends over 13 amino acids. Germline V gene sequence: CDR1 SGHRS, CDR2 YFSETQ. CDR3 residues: CASSRDAADTQYF. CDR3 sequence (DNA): TGCGCCAGCAGCAGGGACGCGGCAGATACGCAGTATTTT.

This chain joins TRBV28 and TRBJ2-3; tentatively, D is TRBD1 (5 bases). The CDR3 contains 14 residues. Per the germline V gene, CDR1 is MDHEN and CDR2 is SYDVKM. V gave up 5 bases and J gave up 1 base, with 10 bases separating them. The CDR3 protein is CASSPMTGTDTQYF. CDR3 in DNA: TGTGCCAGCAGTCCTATGACAGGCACAGATACGCAGTATTTT.

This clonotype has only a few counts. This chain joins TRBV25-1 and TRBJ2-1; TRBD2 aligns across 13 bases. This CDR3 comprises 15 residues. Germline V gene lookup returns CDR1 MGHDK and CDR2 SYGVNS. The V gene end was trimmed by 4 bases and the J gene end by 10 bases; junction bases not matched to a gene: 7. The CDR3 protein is CASSGGTSGIPEQFF. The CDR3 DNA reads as TGTGCCAGCAGTGGCGGGACTAGCGGGATCCCAGAGCAGTTCTTC.

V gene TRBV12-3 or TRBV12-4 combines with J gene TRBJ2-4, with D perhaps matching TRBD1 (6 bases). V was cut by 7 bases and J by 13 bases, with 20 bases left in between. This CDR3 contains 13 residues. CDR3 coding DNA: TGTGCCAGCAAAACTGTAGGGGGTCAGGAGCAGTACTTC. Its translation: CASKTVGGQEQYF.

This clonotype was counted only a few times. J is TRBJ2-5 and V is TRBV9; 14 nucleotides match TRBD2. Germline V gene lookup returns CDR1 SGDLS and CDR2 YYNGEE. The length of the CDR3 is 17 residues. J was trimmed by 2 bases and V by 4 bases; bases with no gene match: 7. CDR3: CASSPGLAGVNQETQYF. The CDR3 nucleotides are TGTGCCAGCAGCCCGGGACTAGCGGGGGTTAATCAAGAGACCCAGTACTTC.

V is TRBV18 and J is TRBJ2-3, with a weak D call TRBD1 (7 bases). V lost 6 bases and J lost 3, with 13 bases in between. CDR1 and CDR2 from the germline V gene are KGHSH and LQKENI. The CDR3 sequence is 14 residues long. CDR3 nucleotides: TGTGCCAGCTCCCCGACAGGGACTACAGATACGCAGTATTTT. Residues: CASSPTGTTDTQYF.

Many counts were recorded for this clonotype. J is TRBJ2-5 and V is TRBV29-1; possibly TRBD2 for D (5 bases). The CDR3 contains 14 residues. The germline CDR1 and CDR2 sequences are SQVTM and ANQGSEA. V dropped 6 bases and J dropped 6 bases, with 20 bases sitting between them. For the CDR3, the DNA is TGCAGCGTCACCCGGAATCTAGCTGGGAAGACCCAGTACTTC. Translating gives CSVTRNLAGKTQYF.

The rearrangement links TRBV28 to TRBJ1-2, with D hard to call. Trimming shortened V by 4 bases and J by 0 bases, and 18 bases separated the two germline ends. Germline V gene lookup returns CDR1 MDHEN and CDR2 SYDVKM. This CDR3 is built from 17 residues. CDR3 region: CASSSPSKGVTNYGYTF. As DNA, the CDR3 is TGTGCCAGCAGTTCCCCCTCTAAGGGAGTGACTAACTATGGCTACACCTTC.

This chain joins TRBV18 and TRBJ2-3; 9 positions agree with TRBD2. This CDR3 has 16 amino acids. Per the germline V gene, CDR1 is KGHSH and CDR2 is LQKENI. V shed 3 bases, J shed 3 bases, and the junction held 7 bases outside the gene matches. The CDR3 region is CASSPSGLASTDTQYF. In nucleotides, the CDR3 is TGTGCCAGCTCACCGTCGGGACTAGCTAGTACAGATACGCAGTATTTT.

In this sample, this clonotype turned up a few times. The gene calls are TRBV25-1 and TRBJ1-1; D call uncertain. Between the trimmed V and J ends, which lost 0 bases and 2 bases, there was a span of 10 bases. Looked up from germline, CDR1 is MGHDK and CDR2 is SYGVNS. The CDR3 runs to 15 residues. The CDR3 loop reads CASSEYLSSNTEAFF. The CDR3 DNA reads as TGTGCCAGCAGTGAATATCTTAGCTCAAACACTGAAGCTTTCTTT.

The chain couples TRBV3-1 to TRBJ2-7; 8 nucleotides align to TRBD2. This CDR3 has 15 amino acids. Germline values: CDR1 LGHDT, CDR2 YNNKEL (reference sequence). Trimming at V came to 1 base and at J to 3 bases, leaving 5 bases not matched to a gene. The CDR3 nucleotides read TGTGCCAGCAGCCAAGGCGCTAGCGGGTACTACGAGCAGTACTTC. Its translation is CASSQGASGYYEQYF.

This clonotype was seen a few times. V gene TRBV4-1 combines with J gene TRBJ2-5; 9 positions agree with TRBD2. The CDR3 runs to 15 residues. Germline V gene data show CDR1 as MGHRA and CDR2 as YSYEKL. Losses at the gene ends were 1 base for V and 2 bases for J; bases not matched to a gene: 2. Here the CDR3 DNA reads TGCGCCAGCAGCCAAGCGGCGGGGGGGCAAGAGACCCAGTACTTC. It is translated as CASSQAAGGQETQYF.

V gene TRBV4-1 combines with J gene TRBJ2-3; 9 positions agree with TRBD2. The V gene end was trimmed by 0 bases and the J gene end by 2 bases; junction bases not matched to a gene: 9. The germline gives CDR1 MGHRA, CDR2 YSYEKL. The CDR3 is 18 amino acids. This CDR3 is CASSQDRLAGPLTDTQYF. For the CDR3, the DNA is TGCGCCAGCAGCCAAGATCGTCTAGCGGGGCCGCTCACAGATACGCAGTATTTT.

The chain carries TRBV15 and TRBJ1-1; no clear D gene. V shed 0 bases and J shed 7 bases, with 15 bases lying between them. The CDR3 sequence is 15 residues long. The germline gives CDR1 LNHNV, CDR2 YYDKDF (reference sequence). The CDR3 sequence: CATSRDRFSGSEAFF. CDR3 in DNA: TGTGCCACCAGCAGAGATCGTTTTTCGGGGAGTGAAGCTTTCTTT.

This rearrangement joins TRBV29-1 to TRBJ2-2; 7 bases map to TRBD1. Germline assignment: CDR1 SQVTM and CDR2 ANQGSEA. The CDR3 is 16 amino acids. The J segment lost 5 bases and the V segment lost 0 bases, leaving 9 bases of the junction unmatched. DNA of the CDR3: TGCAGCGTTGAAGATTTGGACGGGACAGAGACCGGGGAGCTGTTTTTT. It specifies CSVEDLDGTETGELFF.

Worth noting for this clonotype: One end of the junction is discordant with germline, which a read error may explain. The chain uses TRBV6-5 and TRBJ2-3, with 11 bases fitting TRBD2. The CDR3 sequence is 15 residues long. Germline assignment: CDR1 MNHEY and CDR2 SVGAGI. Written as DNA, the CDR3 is TGTGCCGGCAGGTCGGGACTAGCGGCCACAGATACGCAGTATTTT. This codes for CAGRSGLAATDTQYF.

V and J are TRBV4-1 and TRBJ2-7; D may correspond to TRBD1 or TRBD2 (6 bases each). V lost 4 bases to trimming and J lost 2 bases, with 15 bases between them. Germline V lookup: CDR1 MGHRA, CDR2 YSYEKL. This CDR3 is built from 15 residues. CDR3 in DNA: TGCGCCAGCAGCCCCGGGGGCCATCGGCCCTACGAGCAGTACTTC. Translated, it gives CASSPGGHRPYEQYF.

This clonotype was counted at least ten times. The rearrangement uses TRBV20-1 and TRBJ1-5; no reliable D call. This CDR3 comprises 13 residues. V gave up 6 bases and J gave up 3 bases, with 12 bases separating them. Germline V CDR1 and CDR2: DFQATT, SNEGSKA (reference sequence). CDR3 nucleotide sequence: TGCAGTGCCGCACCGGACTACAATCAGCCCCAGCATTTT. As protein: CSAAPDYNQPQHF.

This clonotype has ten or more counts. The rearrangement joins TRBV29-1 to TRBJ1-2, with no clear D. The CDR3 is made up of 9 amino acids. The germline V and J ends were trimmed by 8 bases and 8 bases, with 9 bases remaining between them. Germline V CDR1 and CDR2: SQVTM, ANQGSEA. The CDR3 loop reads CSFTAGYTF. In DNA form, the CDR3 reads TGCAGCTTCACAGCAGGCTACACCTTC. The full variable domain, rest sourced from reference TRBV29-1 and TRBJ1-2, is SAVISQKPSRDICQRGTSLTIQCQVDSQVTMMFWYRQQPGQSLTLIATANQGSEATYESGFVIDKFPISRPNLTFSTLTVSNMSPEDSSIYLCSFTAGYTFGSGTRLTVV.

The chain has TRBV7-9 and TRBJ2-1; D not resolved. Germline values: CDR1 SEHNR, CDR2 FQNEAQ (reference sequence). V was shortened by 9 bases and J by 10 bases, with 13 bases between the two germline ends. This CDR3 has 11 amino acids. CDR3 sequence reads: CARDIAAEQFF. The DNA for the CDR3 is TGTGCCAGGGATATAGCTGCCGAGCAGTTCTTC.

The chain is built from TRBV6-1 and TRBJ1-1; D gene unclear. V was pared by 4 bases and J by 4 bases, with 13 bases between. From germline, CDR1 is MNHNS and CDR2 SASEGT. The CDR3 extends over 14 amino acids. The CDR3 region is CASSVQIGGTEAFF. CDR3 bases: TGTGCCAGCAGTGTCCAAATAGGCGGCACTGAAGCTTTCTTT.